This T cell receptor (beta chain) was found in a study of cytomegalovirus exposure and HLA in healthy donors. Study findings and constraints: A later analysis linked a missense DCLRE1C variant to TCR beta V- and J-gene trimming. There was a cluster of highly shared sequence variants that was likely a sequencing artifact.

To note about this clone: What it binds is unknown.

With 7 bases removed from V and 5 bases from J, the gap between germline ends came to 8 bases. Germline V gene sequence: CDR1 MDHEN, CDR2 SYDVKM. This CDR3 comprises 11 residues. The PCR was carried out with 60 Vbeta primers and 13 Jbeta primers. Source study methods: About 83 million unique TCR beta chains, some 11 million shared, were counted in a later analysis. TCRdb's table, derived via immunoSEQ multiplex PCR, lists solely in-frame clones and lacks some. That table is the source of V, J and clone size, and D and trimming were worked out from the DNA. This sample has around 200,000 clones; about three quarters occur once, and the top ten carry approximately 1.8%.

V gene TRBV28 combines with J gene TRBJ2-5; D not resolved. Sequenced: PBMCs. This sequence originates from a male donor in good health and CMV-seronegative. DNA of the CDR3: TGTGCCAGCAACAGTTTTGAGACCCAGTACTTC. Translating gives CASNSFETQYF.